Listed below are T cell receptor beta chains from one sample, sequenced in a study of neurological immune-mediated disorders. Each CDR3 protein gets one entry after TCRdb re-called the 5' RACE reads with MiXCR. The sample has some 48,000 distinct CDR3 sequences, 20% to 25% seen once. Sequencing was carried out using PBMCs. The receptors stem from a man aged 55 to 70 with HTLV-1-associated myelopathy (HAM/TSP). The CDR3 runs from the conserved cysteine through the conserved F or W. D genes are given only for firm matches. Only part of the rows carry a size: once, few, many, or a class if the clone is expanded.

CDR3 DNA: TGCAGTGCTAGATTTACAGGCTTGAACACTGAAGCTTTCTTT
CDR3 protein: CSARFTGLNTEAFF
D gene: -
V gene: TRBV20-1
clone size: many
J gene: TRBJ1-1

CDR3 DNA: TGCAGTGCTACCCAAGACAGGGGCCAAGAGACCCAGTACTTC
CDR3 protein: CSATQDRGQETQYF
D gene: TRBD1
V gene: TRBV20-1
clone size: many
J gene: TRBJ2-5

CDR3 DNA: TGTGCCAGCAGTGGACCACAGGGAGGGCTTAGCAATCAGCCCCAGCATTTT
CDR3 protein: CASSGPQGGLSNQPQHF
D gene: -
V gene: TRBV6-1
clone size: -
J gene: TRBJ1-5

CDR3 DNA: TGCGCCAGCAGAGTGGACACCCTCAATGAGCAGTTCTTC
CDR3 protein: CASRVDTLNEQFF
D gene: -
V gene: TRBV5-1
clone size: many
J gene: TRBJ2-1

CDR3 DNA: TGTGCCAGCAGCCAAAGGGTAGTAGCGGGGGTAGGAGAGACCCAGTACTTC
CDR3 protein: CASSQRVVAGVGETQYF
D gene: TRBD2
V gene: TRBV3-1
clone size: many
J gene: TRBJ2-5

CDR3 DNA: TGTGCCAGCAGCTCCCCCGGGGCCCAAAAGCCCAATTTT
CDR3 protein: CASSSPGAQKPNF
D gene: -
V gene: TRBV7-9
clone size: many
J gene: TRBJ1-1

CDR3 DNA: TGCGCCAGCAGCTTGGGGGACTATCGAGACAATGAGCAGTTCTTC
CDR3 protein: CASSLGDYRDNEQFF
D gene: TRBD2
V gene: TRBV5-1
clone size: few
J gene: TRBJ2-1

CDR3 DNA: TGCAGCGTTGCGGGAAACTCCTACAATGAGCAGTTCTTC
CDR3 protein: CSVAGNSYNEQFF
D gene: -
V gene: TRBV29-1
clone size: -
J gene: TRBJ2-1

CDR3 DNA: TGTGCCAGCAGTTTGGGATTGGGGACTAGCGGGAGTAATGAGCAGTTCTTC
CDR3 protein: CASSLGLGTSGSNEQFF
D gene: TRBD2
V gene: TRBV27
clone size: -
J gene: TRBJ2-1

CDR3 DNA: TGTGCCAGCAGCGTAGGTAGGGCGATTGGGACCGAGCAGTACTTC
CDR3 protein: CASSVGRAIGTEQYF
D gene: -
V gene: TRBV9
clone size: many
J gene: TRBJ2-7

CDR3 DNA: TGTGCCAGCAGTCCCCGACAGGGTTATGGCTACACCTTC
CDR3 protein: CASSPRQGYGYTF
D gene: TRBD1
V gene: TRBV28
clone size: many
J gene: TRBJ1-2

CDR3 DNA: TGTGCCAGCAAAAACAGGGGACTTGGGGCCAACGTCCTGACTTTC
CDR3 protein: CASKNRGLGANVLTF
D gene: -
V gene: TRBV6-1
clone size: many
J gene: TRBJ2-6

CDR3 DNA: TGTGCCACCATGATCTCTGGGACCAACGTCCTGACTTTC
CDR3 protein: CATMISGTNVLTF
D gene: -
V gene: TRBV24-1
clone size: -
J gene: TRBJ2-6

CDR3 DNA: TGCGCCAGCAGCACGGGGACTAGCGGGAGTTTCTACAATGAGCAGTTCTTC
CDR3 protein: CASSTGTSGSFYNEQFF
D gene: TRBD2
V gene: TRBV5-1
clone size: many
J gene: TRBJ2-1

CDR3 DNA: TGTGCCAGCAGCCGCGTTTCGACCGGGTTTAGGGATAATTCACCCCTCCACTTT
CDR3 protein: CASSRVSTGFRDNSPLHF
D gene: -
V gene: TRBV3-1
clone size: -
J gene: TRBJ1-6

CDR3 DNA: TGCAGTGCTAGGGGACTCGTCCACGCGCAGTACTTC
CDR3 protein: CSARGLVHAQYF
D gene: -
V gene: TRBV20-1
clone size: -
J gene: TRBJ2-7

CDR3 DNA: TGCACCAGCACCGGACAGAGGGTGAGGACTGAAGCTTTCTTT
CDR3 protein: CTSTGQRVRTEAFF
D gene: -
V gene: TRBV1
clone size: -
J gene: TRBJ1-1

CDR3 DNA: TGTGCCAGCAGTTTACGGTTCGCGAGTGGGGATGAGCAGTTCTTC
CDR3 protein: CASSLRFASGDEQFF
D gene: -
V gene: TRBV12-3/TRBV12-4
clone size: many
J gene: TRBJ2-1

CDR3 DNA: TGCAGTGCCGGGAGTTCCTACAATGAGCAGTTCTTC
CDR3 protein: CSAGSSYNEQFF
D gene: -
V gene: TRBV20-1
clone size: many
J gene: TRBJ2-1

CDR3 DNA: TGCGCCAGCAGCCCAAACCTAGCGGGAACCTACGAGCAGTACTTC
CDR3 protein: CASSPNLAGTYEQYF
D gene: TRBD2
V gene: TRBV5-1
clone size: many
J gene: TRBJ2-7

CDR3 DNA: TGCAGCGTTCGGGACAGCCTCTCTGGGGCCAACGTCCTGACTTTC
CDR3 protein: CSVRDSLSGANVLTF
D gene: TRBD1
V gene: TRBV29-1
clone size: few
J gene: TRBJ2-6

CDR3 DNA: TGTGCCAGCAGCCCGGACCGATACAATGAGCAGTTCTTC
CDR3 protein: CASSPDRYNEQFF
D gene: -
V gene: TRBV5-5
clone size: many
J gene: TRBJ2-1